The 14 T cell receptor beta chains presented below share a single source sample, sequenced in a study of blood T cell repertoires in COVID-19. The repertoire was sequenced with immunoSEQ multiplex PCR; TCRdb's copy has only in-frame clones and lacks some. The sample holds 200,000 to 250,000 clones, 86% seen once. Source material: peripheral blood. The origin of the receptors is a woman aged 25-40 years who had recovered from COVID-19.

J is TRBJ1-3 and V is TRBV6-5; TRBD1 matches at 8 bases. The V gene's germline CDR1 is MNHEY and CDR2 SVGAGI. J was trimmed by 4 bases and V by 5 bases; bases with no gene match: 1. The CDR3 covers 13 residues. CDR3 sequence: CASSRDRGNTIYF. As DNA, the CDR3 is TGTGCCAGCAGTAGGGACAGGGGAAACACCATATATTTT.

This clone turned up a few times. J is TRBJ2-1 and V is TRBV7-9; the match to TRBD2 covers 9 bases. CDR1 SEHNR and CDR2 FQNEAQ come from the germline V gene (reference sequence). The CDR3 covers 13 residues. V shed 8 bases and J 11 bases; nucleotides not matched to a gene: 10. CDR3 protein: CASLGLAYPKQFF. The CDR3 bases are TGTGCCAGCTTGGGACTAGCCTATCCTAAGCAGTTCTTC.

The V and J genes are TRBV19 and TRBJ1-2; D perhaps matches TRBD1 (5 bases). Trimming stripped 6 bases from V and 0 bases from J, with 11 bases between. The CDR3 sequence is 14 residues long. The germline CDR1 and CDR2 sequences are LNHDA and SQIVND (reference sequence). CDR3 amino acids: CASSDSPTNYGYTF. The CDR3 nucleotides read TGTGCCAGTAGCGACAGCCCGACTAACTATGGCTACACCTTC.

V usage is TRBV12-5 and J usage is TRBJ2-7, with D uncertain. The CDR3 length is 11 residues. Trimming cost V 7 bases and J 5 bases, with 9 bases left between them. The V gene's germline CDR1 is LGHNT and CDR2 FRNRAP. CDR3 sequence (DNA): TGTGCTAGTGCATCAGAGGACGAGCAGTACTTC. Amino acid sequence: CASASEDEQYF. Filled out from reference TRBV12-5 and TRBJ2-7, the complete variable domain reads DARVTQTPRHKVTEMGQEVTMRCQPILGHNTVFWYRQTMMQGLELLAYFRNRAPLDDSGMPKDRFSAEMPDATLATLKIQPSEPRDSAVYFCASASEDEQYFGPGTRLTVT.

The CDR3 sequence: CASSSLYEQYF. CDR3 coding DNA: TGTGCCAGCAGTTCCCTTTACGAGCAGTACTTC. J is TRBJ2-7 and V is TRBV6-6; D gene uncertain. The CDR3 sequence is 11 residues long. Trimming left V 4 bases short and J 4 bases short, with 5 bases between. Germline V gene lookup returns CDR1 MNHNY and CDR2 SVGAGI (reference sequence).

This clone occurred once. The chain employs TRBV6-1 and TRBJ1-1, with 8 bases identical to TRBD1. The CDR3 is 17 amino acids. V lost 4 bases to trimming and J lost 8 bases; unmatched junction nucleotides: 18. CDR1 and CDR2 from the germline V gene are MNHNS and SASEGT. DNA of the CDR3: TGTGCCAGCAGTGGAGACAGGGGTCAACGGTATGGGGGAGAAGCTTTCTTT. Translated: CASSGDRGQRYGGEAFF.

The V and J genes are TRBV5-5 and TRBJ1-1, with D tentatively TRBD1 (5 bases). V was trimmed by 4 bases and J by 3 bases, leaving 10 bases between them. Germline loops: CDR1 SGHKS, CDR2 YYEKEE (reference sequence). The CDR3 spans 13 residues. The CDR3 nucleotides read TGTGCCAGCAGCAAGACAGTCGACACTGAAGCTTTCTTT. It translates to CASSKTVDTEAFF.

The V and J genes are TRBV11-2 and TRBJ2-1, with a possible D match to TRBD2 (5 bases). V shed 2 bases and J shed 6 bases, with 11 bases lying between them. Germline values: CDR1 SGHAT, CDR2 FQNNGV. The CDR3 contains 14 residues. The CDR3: CASSLSLAFNEQFF. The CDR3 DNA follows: TGTGCCAGCAGCTTATCGCTAGCCTTCAATGAGCAGTTCTTC.

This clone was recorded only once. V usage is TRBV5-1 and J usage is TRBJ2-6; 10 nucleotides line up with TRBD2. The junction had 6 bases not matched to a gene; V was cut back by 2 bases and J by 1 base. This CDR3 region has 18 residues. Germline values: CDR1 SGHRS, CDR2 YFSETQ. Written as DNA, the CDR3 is TGCGCCAGCAGCTTCCAACTAGCGGGGTTTTCTGGGGCCAACGTCCTGACTTTC. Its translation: CASSFQLAGFSGANVLTF.

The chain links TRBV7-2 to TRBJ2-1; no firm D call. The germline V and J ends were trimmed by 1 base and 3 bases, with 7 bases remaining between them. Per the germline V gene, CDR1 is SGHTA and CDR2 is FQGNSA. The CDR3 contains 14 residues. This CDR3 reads CASSLVSSYNEQFF. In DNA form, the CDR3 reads TGTGCCAGCAGCTTAGTTTCTAGCTACAATGAGCAGTTCTTC.

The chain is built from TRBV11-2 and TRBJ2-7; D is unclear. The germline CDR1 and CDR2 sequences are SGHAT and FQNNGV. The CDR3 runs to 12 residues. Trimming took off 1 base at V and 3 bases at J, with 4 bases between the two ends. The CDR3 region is CASSLVSYEQYF. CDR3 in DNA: TGTGCCAGCAGCTTAGTTAGCTACGAGCAGTACTTC. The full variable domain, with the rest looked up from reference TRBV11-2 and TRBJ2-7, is EAGVAQSPRYKIIEKRQSVAFWCNPISGHATLYWYQQILGQGPKLLIQFQNNGVVDDSQLPKDRFSAERLKGVDSTLKIQPAKLEDSAVYLCASSLVSYEQYFGPGTRLTVT.

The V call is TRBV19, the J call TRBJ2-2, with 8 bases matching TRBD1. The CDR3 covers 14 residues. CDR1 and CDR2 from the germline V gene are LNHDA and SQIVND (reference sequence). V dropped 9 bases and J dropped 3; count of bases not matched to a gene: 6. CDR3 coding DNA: TGTGCCAGCCAGACAGGGGCTCACACCGGGGAGCTGTTTTTT. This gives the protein CASQTGAHTGELFF.

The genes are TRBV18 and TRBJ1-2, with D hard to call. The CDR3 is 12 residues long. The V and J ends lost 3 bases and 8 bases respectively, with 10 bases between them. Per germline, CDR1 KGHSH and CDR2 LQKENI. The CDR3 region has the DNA TGTGCCAGCTCACCGAGGGTCGACGGCTACACCTTC. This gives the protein CASSPRVDGYTF.

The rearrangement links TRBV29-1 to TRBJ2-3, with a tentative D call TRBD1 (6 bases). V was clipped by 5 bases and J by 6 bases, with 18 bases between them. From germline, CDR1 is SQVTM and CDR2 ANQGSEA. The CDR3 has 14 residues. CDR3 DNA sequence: TGCAGCGTTCGATTCCACGGCACAGGGGATACGCAGTATTTT. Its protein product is CSVRFHGTGDTQYF.